A single count supports the clone carrying this T cell receptor beta chain. Data came from immunoSEQ multiplex PCR; TCRdb stores just in-frame clones and leaves some out. The sample includes around 150,000 clones, roughly 82% seen only once; the top ten take around 7%. This entry comes from a study of blood T cell repertoires in COVID-19. Overall study: Nucleic acid was either cDNA or gDNA, and it came from T cells, B-cell-depleted T cells, or PBMCs.

The ends lost 3 bases at V and 2 bases at J; junction bases unmatched: 5. Germline CDR1 and CDR2: SGHRS and YFSETQ. The CDR3 is 15 amino acids. The material sequenced was peripheral blood. The gene calls are TRBV5-1 and TRBJ1-1; 9 bases fit TRBD1. The TCR comes from a woman aged 40 to 49 with COVID-19, enrolled during active disease. The CDR3 bases are TGCGCCAGCAGCTCCAGGACAGGGGCAAACACTGAAGCTTTCTTT. Translated: CASSSRTGANTEAFF.